Each of the 27 T cell receptor beta chains below was sequenced from the same sample in a study of blood T cell repertoires in COVID-19 (dated by TCRdb to between 2020 and 2021). The library was obtained by the immunoSEQ multiplex PCR assay. TCRdb took this table from immuneACCESS and kept in-frame rearrangements with V and J called. Such tables lack part of the clones; where checked against another copy, unresolved V genes explain under half of the gap, and the rest is unexplained. The sample includes around 75,000 clones, with 88% observed a single time. Clones ranked in the top ten supply about 1.4% of the sample. The sample comprised peripheral blood. These receptors all come from a human donor in a cohort sampled during active COVID-19.

This chain links TRBV28 with TRBJ2-1; 10 nucleotides line up with TRBD2. This CDR3 comprises 15 residues. The V segment lost 5 bases and the J segment 2 bases; nucleotides outside the gene matches: 3. Germline CDR1 and CDR2: MDHEN and SYDVKM. The CDR3 region has the DNA TGTGCCAGCAGTCTAGCGGGAGAAGCCTACAATGAGCAGTTCTTC. Protein product: CASSLAGEAYNEQFF. The whole variable domain, filled in from reference TRBV28 and TRBJ2-1, reads DVKVTQSSRYLVKRTGEKVFLECVQDMDHENMFWYRQDPGLGLRLIYFSYDVKMKEKGDIPEGYSVSREKKERFSLILESASTNQTSMYLCASSLAGEAYNEQFFGPGTRLTVL.

This clone was recorded only once. The DNA of the CDR3 is TGTGCCAGCAGCTTTGGGTCAGGAAGATGGGACTATGGCTACACCTTC. Protein: CASSFGSGRWDYGYTF. The rearrangement uses TRBV7-9 and TRBJ1-2; D is ambiguous. In germline, CDR1 is SEHNR, CDR2 FQNEAQ (reference sequence). V was clipped by 3 bases and J by 3 bases, with 17 bases between them. The CDR3 totals 16 residues.

The chain joins TRBV24-1 to TRBJ2-3, with unresolved D. Germline CDR1 and CDR2: KGHDR and SFDVKD. This CDR3 has 18 residues. Trimming removed 9 bases from V and 1 base from J, with 25 bases in between. CDR3 DNA: TGTGCCACCGCCCCAGCCACCCCTTTCGAGGTGGGCACAGATACGCAGTATTTT. Translating gives CATAPATPFEVGTDTQYF.

This sequence joins TRBV2 and TRBJ1-6; D is unclear. CDR1 is SNHLY, CDR2 FYNNEI, per germline. Trimming pared 3 bases from V and 13 bases from J, leaving 10 bases between. The CDR3 has 12 amino acids. The CDR3 DNA reads TGTGCCAGCAGTGAGATCTTTCGGCCCCTCCACTTT. Encoded protein: CASSEIFRPLHF.

This sequence joins TRBV3-1 (or the pseudogene TRBV3-2) and TRBJ1-1; D not certain. The CDR3 has 14 amino acids. The V and J ends lost 2 bases and 1 base respectively, with 8 bases between them. Germline V gene lookup returns CDR1 LGHDT and CDR2 YNNKEL (reference sequence). The CDR3 loop is CASSQRTANTEAFF. Here the CDR3 DNA reads TGTGCCAGCAGCCAAAGGACTGCGAACACTGAAGCTTTCTTT.

This chain uses TRBV19 with TRBJ1-2; 10 nucleotides agree with TRBD1. Losses at the gene ends were 5 bases for V and 7 bases for J; bases not matched to a gene: 10. The CDR3 spans 15 residues. Germline lookup yields CDR1 LNHDA and CDR2 SQIVND (reference sequence). This chain's CDR3 is CASSPSGQGIRGYTF. The CDR3 DNA sequence: TGTGCCAGTAGTCCCTCGGGACAGGGGATTCGTGGCTACACCTTC.

The chain has TRBV19 and TRBJ1-2; no clear D gene. CDR1 LNHDA and CDR2 SQIVND come from the germline V gene (reference sequence). The CDR3 sequence is 12 residues long. V was pared by 6 bases and J by 7 bases, with 12 bases between. CDR3 DNA sequence: TGTGCCAGTAGGTCGGGAGATGGTGGCTACACCTTC. Amino acid sequence: CASRSGDGGYTF.

V gene TRBV12-5 combines with J gene TRBJ2-3, with 12 bases that match TRBD2. The CDR3 is 16 amino acids. Germline lookup yields CDR1 LGHNT and CDR2 FRNRAP. V lost 1 base, J lost 2 bases, and 1 base stayed unmatched. The CDR3 reads CASGLGTSGDTDTQYF. The DNA of the CDR3 is TGTGCTAGTGGTTTGGGGACTAGCGGGGACACAGATACGCAGTATTTT.

V usage is TRBV24-1 and J usage is TRBJ2-6; a weak D match, TRBD2 (6 bases). CDR3 length: 16 amino acids. V lost 9 bases to trimming and J lost 0 bases, with 14 bases between them. Germline V CDR1 and CDR2: KGHDR, SFDVKD. The CDR3 spells CATSGVGGSGANVLTF. CDR3 nucleotides: TGTGCCACCTCTGGGGTGGGGGGCTCTGGGGCCAACGTCCTGACTTTC.

The chain carries TRBV29-1 and TRBJ2-3; tentative D call: TRBD2 (6 bases). Germline V gives CDR1 SQVTM, CDR2 ANQGSEA. CDR3 length: 15 amino acids. V lost 6 bases and J lost 5, with 21 bases in between. CDR3 in amino acids: CSVVGSGGAVDTQYF. The DNA of the CDR3 is TGCAGCGTGGTCGGGAGCGGAGGGGCGGTAGATACGCAGTATTTT.

J is TRBJ1-4 and V is TRBV10-3; D might be TRBD1 (6 bases). Germline V CDR1 and CDR2: ENHRY, SYGVKD. V dropped 2 bases and J dropped 8 bases, with 9 bases sitting between them. CDR3 size: 13 residues. Here the CDR3 reads CAISEPGVEKLFF. For the CDR3, the DNA is TGTGCCATCAGTGAGCCAGGGGTCGAAAAACTGTTTTTT.

CDR3 in DNA: TGTGCCAGCAGCGTAGGTAATAGCGGGAGTACAGATACGCAGTATTTT. The encoded protein is CASSVGNSGSTDTQYF. The chain carries TRBV9 and TRBJ2-3; 9 bases map to TRBD2. The ends lost 0 bases at V and 3 bases at J; junction bases unmatched: 5. Germline loops: CDR1 SGDLS, CDR2 YYNGEE. This CDR3 is built from 16 residues.

Only one count was recorded for this clone. The chain employs TRBV11-2 and TRBJ1-1; 8 bases map to TRBD1. The germline CDR1 and CDR2 sequences are SGHAT and FQNNGV. The V and J ends lost 5 bases and 5 bases, in that order; junction bases with no gene match: 7. The CDR3 is 14 amino acids. The CDR3 protein is CASSADRGGTEAFF. In nucleotides, the CDR3 is TGTGCCAGCAGCGCAGACAGGGGCGGTACTGAAGCTTTCTTT.

The V gene is TRBV19, the J gene TRBJ1-5; 9 bases line up with TRBD1. Unmatched junction bases numbered 12, after V lost 5 bases and J lost 7 bases. Germline V gene data show CDR1 as LNHDA and CDR2 as SQIVND (reference sequence). The CDR3 loop spans 16 amino acids. CDR3 bases: TGTGCCAGTAGTCTTGCTCCGGGACAGGGATGGCAGCCCCAGCATTTT. Its protein product is CASSLAPGQGWQPQHF.

The CDR3 here is CASSLTSGSYEQYV. The CDR3 coding sequence is TGCGCCAGCAGCTTGACCTCGGGGTCCTACGAGCAGTACGTC. The rearrangement joins TRBV5-1 to TRBJ2-7; tentative D call: TRBD2 (5 bases). The CDR3 consists of 14 residues. Germline-derived CDR1 and CDR2 are SGHRS and YFSETQ. With 1 base removed from V and 1 base from J, the gap between germline ends came to 9 bases.

V and J are TRBV19 and TRBJ1-3; a weak D match, TRBD1 (5 bases). Germline loops: CDR1 LNHDA, CDR2 SQIVND (reference sequence). This CDR3 comprises 17 residues. V was trimmed by 7 bases and J by 1 base, leaving 20 bases between them. CDR3 sequence reads: CASTLGTSPGSGNTIYF. The CDR3 bases are TGTGCCAGTACTTTAGGGACTTCCCCGGGATCTGGAAACACCATATATTTT.

This clone has just a few counts. The gene calls are TRBV6-6 and TRBJ1-5; possible D gene TRBD1, 6 bases. CDR3 length: 14 residues. Trimming shortened V by 2 bases and J by 7 bases, and 12 bases separated the two germline ends. CDR1 is MNHNY, CDR2 SVGAGI, per germline (reference sequence). The CDR3 DNA follows: TGTGCCAGCAGTTACGAACAGGGTGTCCAGCCCCAGCATTTT. Translation: CASSYEQGVQPQHF.

The chain has TRBV11-1 and TRBJ1-1; D is unresolved. Trimming left V 0 bases short and J 2 bases short, with 4 bases between. Germline values: CDR1 SGHAT, CDR2 FQDESV (reference sequence). This CDR3 has 13 residues. For the CDR3, the DNA is TGTGCCAGCAGCTTAGCAGCTAACACTGAAGCTTTCTTT. This sequence encodes CASSLAANTEAFF.

This sequence joins TRBV19 and TRBJ2-5, with TRBD2 matching over 12 bases. The CDR3 has 17 residues. V shed 6 bases, J shed 4 bases, and the junction held 12 bases outside the gene matches. Germline CDR1 LNHDA, CDR2 SQIVND (reference sequence). The CDR3 sequence is CASSPLRGLAGRETQYF. Here the CDR3 DNA reads TGTGCCAGTAGCCCTCTGAGGGGACTAGCGGGTAGAGAGACCCAGTACTTC. The full variable domain, completed using reference TRBV19 and TRBJ2-5, is DGGITQSPKYLFRKEGQNVTLSCEQNLNHDAMYWYRQDPGQGLRLIYYSQIVNDFQKGDIAEGYSVSREKKESFPLTVTSAQKNPTAFYLCASSPLRGLAGRETQYFGPGTRLLVL.

CDR3 amino acids: CASSLGGWSTEAFF. The DNA for the CDR3 is TGTGCCAGCAGCTTGGGGGGCTGGAGCACTGAAGCTTTCTTT. The gene calls are TRBV5-6 and TRBJ1-1, with a possible D match to TRBD1 (5 bases). This CDR3 contains 14 residues. Trimming cost V 0 bases and J 4 bases, with 10 bases left between them. CDR1 is SGHDT and CDR2 is YYEEEE in the germline V gene.

The chain couples TRBV28 to TRBJ2-2; the D is unclear. The CDR3 covers 15 residues. V lost 7 bases to trimming and J lost 1 base, with 13 bases between them. The germline CDR1 and CDR2 sequences are MDHEN and SYDVKM. The CDR3 nucleotides read TGTGCCAGCAACCCCGCGCGGTTGAACACCGGGGAGCTGTTTTTT. Amino acids: CASNPARLNTGELFF.

This clone came up once. This chain links TRBV28 with TRBJ2-7, with 11 bases fitting TRBD2. V gave up 3 bases and J gave up 0 bases; unmatched junction bases: 10. This CDR3 has 18 amino acids. Germline values: CDR1 MDHEN, CDR2 SYDVKM. This CDR3 reads CASSLMASGRFPSYEQYF. The CDR3 DNA reads as TGTGCCAGCAGTTTGATGGCTAGCGGGAGGTTTCCCTCCTACGAGCAGTACTTC.

V and J are TRBV4-1 and TRBJ2-7; TRBD1 is a possible D gene (5 bases). The V gene lost 1 base and the J gene lost 2 bases, with 12 bases spanning the gap. CDR3 size: 15 residues. The germline gives CDR1 MGHRA, CDR2 YSYEKL. This chain's CDR3 is CASSQVTGTPYEQYF. As DNA, the CDR3 is TGCGCCAGCAGCCAAGTTACAGGTACCCCCTACGAGCAGTACTTC.

The chain combines TRBV19 with TRBJ1-3; D not certain. The CDR3 is made up of 14 amino acids. V dropped 1 base and J dropped 2 bases, with 6 bases sitting between them. CDR1 LNHDA and CDR2 SQIVND come from the germline V gene (reference sequence). CDR3 sequence reads: CASSIAGTGNTIYF. The CDR3 nucleotides read TGTGCCAGTAGTATAGCAGGAACTGGAAACACCATATATTTT.

The chain has TRBV11-2 and TRBJ2-1; maybe TRBD2 (5 bases). Germline lookup yields CDR1 SGHAT and CDR2 FQNNGV. The CDR3 sequence is 14 residues long. The V end was cut by 2 bases, the J end by 1 base, with 6 bases between. The CDR3 reads CASSLSGSYNEQFF. CDR3 in DNA: TGTGCCAGCAGCTTATCGGGATCCTACAATGAGCAGTTCTTC. Together with reference TRBV11-2 and TRBJ2-1, the CDR3 gives the full variable domain: EAGVAQSPRYKIIEKRQSVAFWCNPISGHATLYWYQQILGQGPKLLIQFQNNGVVDDSQLPKDRFSAERLKGVDSTLKIQPAKLEDSAVYLCASSLSGSYNEQFFGPGTRLTVL.

V usage is TRBV10-2 and J usage is TRBJ2-7; D is perhaps TRBD1 (5 bases). CDR1 is WSHSY and CDR2 is SAAADI in the germline V gene. This CDR3 has 13 amino acids. V was cut by 6 bases and J by 1 base, with 10 bases left in between. CDR3 sequence: CASRGAGSYEQYF. CDR3 sequence (DNA): TGCGCCAGCAGAGGGGCAGGATCCTACGAGCAGTACTTC.

The CDR3 DNA follows: TGCAGCGTTTATTTGAGGGCCCCGGACACTGAAGCTTTCTTT. Protein: CSVYLRAPDTEAFF. This rearrangement joins TRBV29-1 to TRBJ1-1; no definite D call. The CDR3 has 14 residues. The germline CDR1 and CDR2 sequences are SQVTM and ANQGSEA. V lost 5 bases to trimming and J lost 3 bases, with 16 bases between them.